Following are 12 T cell receptor beta chains from one sample sequenced in a study of blood T cell repertoires in COVID-19. Measured with immunoSEQ multiplex PCR; TCRdb has only the in-frame clones, and not every one. The sample gives about 30,000 clones, roughly nine tenths of which show up once; around a sixth is in the top ten. The sequencing sample was made of peripheral blood. These receptors were obtained from an elderly man with acute or convalescent COVID-19.

The chain joins TRBV23-1 to TRBJ1-2; D call uncertain. TRBV23-1 is sorted into the ORF group, with uncertain function. Between the trimmed V and J ends, which lost 11 bases and 4 bases, there was a span of 17 bases. This CDR3 spans 13 amino acids. DNA for the CDR3: TGCGCCCTCCAATGGGCGGGAATCTATGGCTACACCTTC. Amino acids: CALQWAGIYGYTF.

The V gene is TRBV5-6, the J gene TRBJ2-7, with TRBD1 as a possible D gene (5 bases). V was trimmed by 4 bases and J by 3 bases, leaving 17 bases between them. This CDR3 is 15 amino acids long. Germline CDR1 SGHDT, CDR2 YYEEEE. CDR3 DNA: TGTGCCAGCAGCAAGATGAGACAGACAGACTACGAGCAGTACTTC. This encodes CASSKMRQTDYEQYF.

This sequence joins TRBV10-3 and TRBJ2-7; 7 bases line up with TRBD2. Germline assignment: CDR1 ENHRY and CDR2 SYGVKD. The CDR3 contains 14 residues. The V and J ends lost 5 bases and 3 bases, in that order; junction bases with no gene match: 7. The CDR3 protein is CAISLSGGDYEQYF. The CDR3 bases are TGTGCCATCAGTCTATCTGGGGGGGACTACGAGCAGTACTTC.

As concerns this clone: The junction differs from germline at one of its ends, possibly a read error. V and J are TRBV3-1 (or the pseudogene TRBV3-2) and TRBJ1-4; no reliable D call. The CDR3 is 12 residues long. Germline V CDR1 and CDR2: LGHDT, YNNKEL (reference sequence). Here the CDR3 DNA reads TGTGCCAGCAGCCAAGCCCGCAGGCACCCCACTTTT. Translating gives CASSQARRHPTF.

This chain uses TRBV10-3 with TRBJ1-2; 9 positions agree with TRBD1. CDR1 ENHRY and CDR2 SYGVKD come from the germline V gene. The V and J ends lost 4 bases and 7 bases, in that order; junction bases with no gene match: 7. This CDR3 has 14 residues. The CDR3 bases are TGTGCCATCAGTGGTTTGGGACAGGGAGGTGGCTACACCTTC. Translated, it gives CAISGLGQGGGYTF.

The chain combines TRBV5-1 with TRBJ2-3, with D possibly TRBD2 on 7 matching bases. Germline CDR1 is SGHRS and CDR2 is YFSETQ. This CDR3 has 15 amino acids. Between the trimmed V and J ends, which lost 6 bases and 6 bases, there was a span of 20 bases. CDR3 residues: CASKRAGGRSDTQYF. CDR3 DNA: TGCGCCAGCAAAAGGGCCGGGGGGCGCTCGGATACGCAGTATTTT.

The chain employs TRBV5-1 and TRBJ2-7, with D possibly being TRBD2 (6 bases). The CDR3 totals 14 residues. CDR1 and CDR2 (germline): SGHRS, YFSETQ. V lost 2 bases, J lost 6 bases, and 15 bases lay in between. The DNA for the CDR3 is TGCGCCAGCAGCTTAGACGGAGGGTTAGGCGAGCAGTACTTC. Translated: CASSLDGGLGEQYF.

V and J are TRBV5-4 and TRBJ2-1, with a possible D match to TRBD1 (6 bases). V was cut by 0 bases and J by 2 bases, with 12 bases left in between. Per the germline V gene, CDR1 is SGHNT and CDR2 is YYREEE (reference sequence). The CDR3 runs 16 residues. CDR3 sequence reads: CASSLVMDSTYNEQFF. The CDR3 bases are TGTGCCAGCAGCTTGGTGATGGACAGCACCTACAATGAGCAGTTCTTC.

CDR3 protein: CASSSPHGQGYNEKLFF. The CDR3 DNA sequence: TGTGCCAGCAGTAGCCCCCACGGCCAGGGCTATAATGAAAAACTGTTTTTT. The V call is TRBV27, the J call TRBJ1-4, with D possibly being TRBD1 (5 bases). The V end was cut by 5 bases, the J end by 4 bases, with 20 bases between. From germline, CDR1 is MNHEY and CDR2 SMNVEV (reference sequence). CDR3 length: 17 amino acids.

The chain is built from TRBV6-5 and TRBJ2-7, with a tentative D call TRBD2 (6 bases). The CDR3 loop spans 13 amino acids. V lost 2 bases and J lost 3, with 8 bases in between. Germline V gene data show CDR1 as MNHEY and CDR2 as SVGAGI. CDR3 in amino acids: CASSYEEGYEQYF. Here the CDR3 DNA reads TGTGCCAGCAGTTACGAGGAGGGCTACGAGCAGTACTTC.

The chain has TRBV24-1 and TRBJ2-3; tentative D call: TRBD2 (6 bases). This CDR3 has 15 amino acids. Between the trimmed V and J ends, which lost 5 bases and 1 base, there was a span of 12 bases. Per germline, CDR1 KGHDR and CDR2 SFDVKD. In nucleotides, the CDR3 is TGTGCCACCAGTGTAGGCAGGAGGGGCACAGATACGCAGTATTTT. The encoded protein is CATSVGRRGTDTQYF.

The chain couples TRBV7-9 to TRBJ2-7; TRBD1 matches at 9 bases. CDR3 length equals 13 residues. Per germline, CDR1 SEHNR and CDR2 FQNEAQ (reference sequence). J gave up 7 bases and V 5 bases, and 6 bases lay outside the gene matches. The CDR3 spells CASSKQGAWEQYF. For the CDR3, the DNA is TGTGCCAGCAGCAAACAGGGGGCTTGGGAGCAGTACTTC.